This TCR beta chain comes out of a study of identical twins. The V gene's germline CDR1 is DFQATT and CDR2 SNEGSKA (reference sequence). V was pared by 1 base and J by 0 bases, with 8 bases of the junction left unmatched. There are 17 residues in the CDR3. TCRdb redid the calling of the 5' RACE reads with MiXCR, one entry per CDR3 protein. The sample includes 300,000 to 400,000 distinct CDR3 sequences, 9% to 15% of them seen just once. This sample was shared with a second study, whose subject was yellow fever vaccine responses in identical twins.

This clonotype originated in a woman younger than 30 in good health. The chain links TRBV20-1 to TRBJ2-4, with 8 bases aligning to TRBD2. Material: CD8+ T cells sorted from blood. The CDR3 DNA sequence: TGCAGTGCTAGAGTGTATAGCGGGACTCTAGCCAAAAACATTCAGTACTTC. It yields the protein CSARVYSGTLAKNIQYF.